These 21 T cell receptor beta chains were sequenced from one sample in a study of a mutant IDH1 vaccine in newly diagnosed glioma. Some clones are missing from TCRdb's copy, which holds only in-frame ones; the method was immunoSEQ multiplex PCR. The sample yields under 85,000 clones, around 85% seen once. This sample's time point: week 23, last vaccination. Topical imiquimod accompanied each vaccine dose, which consisted of 300 ug of mutant IDH1 20-mer peptide. These TCRs are of unknown antigen specificity. Sample: PBMCs, taken from a glioma patient whose treatment included an IDH1 peptide vaccine. Receptors were obtained from a woman aged 45-65 years with glioma.

This rearrangement joins TRBV27 to TRBJ2-7, with D tentatively TRBD1 or TRBD2 (5 bases each). The germline V and J ends were trimmed by 0 bases and 4 bases, with 10 bases remaining between them. CDR1 is MNHEY, CDR2 SMNVEV, per germline (reference sequence). The CDR3 has 14 residues. In DNA, the CDR3 is TGTGCCAGCAGTTTATCAGGGGACCGGTACGAGCAGTACTTC. Translation: CASSLSGDRYEQYF.

This sequence joins TRBV9 and TRBJ1-2; D perhaps matches TRBD1 (5 bases). CDR3 length: 13 residues. Per germline, CDR1 SGDLS and CDR2 YYNGEE. The V and J ends lost 7 bases and 4 bases respectively, with 14 bases between them. CDR3: CASEKGKGYGYTF. CDR3 bases: TGTGCCAGCGAAAAGGGGAAGGGCTATGGCTACACCTTC.

The rearrangement joins TRBV28 to TRBJ1-2, with 8 bases identical to TRBD1. Trimming removed 7 bases from V and 6 bases from J; junction bases left unmatched: 13. This CDR3 comprises 15 residues. Germline values: CDR1 MDHEN, CDR2 SYDVKM. CDR3 sequence (DNA): TGTGCCAGCACCACCGGACAGGGAGGACTTAATGGCTACACCTTC. This sequence encodes CASTTGQGGLNGYTF.

This sequence joins TRBV5-1 and TRBJ1-2, with TRBD1 identical over 7 bases. The CDR3 contains 13 residues. The V segment lost 4 bases and the J segment 7 bases; nucleotides outside the gene matches: 7. Germline V gene data show CDR1 as SGHRS and CDR2 as YFSETQ. CDR3 nucleotides: TGCGCCAGCAGCCCGGGACAGAATTTTGGCTACACCTTC. It encodes CASSPGQNFGYTF.

CDR3 DNA: TGCGCCAGCAGCCCGAGCACTAGCGGGAACCACGAGCAGTACTTC. Translating it yields CASSPSTSGNHEQYF. V is TRBV4-1 and J is TRBJ2-7; TRBD2 matches 10 bases. The CDR3 spans 15 residues. The germline CDR1 and CDR2 sequences are MGHRA and YSYEKL. Trimming removed 4 bases from V and 5 bases from J; junction bases left unmatched: 8.

Points on this clone: Other DNA sequences in this specimen translate into the identical CDR3. The gene calls are TRBV30 and TRBJ2-5; D is perhaps TRBD1 or TRBD2 (5 bases each). Germline CDR1 is GTSNPN and CDR2 is SVGIG (reference sequence). The CDR3 runs 14 residues. Here the CDR3 reads CAWVAWGSQETQYF. In nucleotides, the CDR3 is TGTGCTTGGGTGGCTTGGGGGAGCCAAGAGACCCAGTACTTC.

V usage is TRBV27 and J usage is TRBJ2-7; TRBD2 matches 10 bases. The junction had 25 bases not matched to a gene; V was cut back by 6 bases and J by 5 bases. The germline gives CDR1 MNHEY, CDR2 SMNVEV (reference sequence). The CDR3 sequence is 20 residues long. The CDR3 loop reads CASSLISPLTSGRARNEQYF. The CDR3 DNA reads as TGTGCCAGCAGCCTAATCTCCCCACTGACGAGCGGGAGGGCCAGGAACGAGCAGTACTTC.

The gene calls are TRBV7-3 and TRBJ1-1, with D perhaps TRBD1 (6 bases). The CDR3 has 13 amino acids. Germline CDR1 SGHTA, CDR2 FQGTGA. Trimming removed 5 bases from V and 5 bases from J, with 12 bases in between. CDR3 region: CASSPGVGTEAFF. The CDR3 DNA reads as TGTGCCAGCAGCCCAGGGGTGGGGACTGAAGCTTTCTTT.

The sample holds a few counts of this clone. The rearrangement joins TRBV4-1 to TRBJ1-1; 8 nucleotides align to TRBD1. CDR3 length: 14 amino acids. Germline values: CDR1 MGHRA, CDR2 YSYEKL. V was pared by 0 bases and J by 11 bases, with 8 bases of the junction left unmatched. The CDR3 region is CASSQEDRAPLAFF. In nucleotides, the CDR3 is TGCGCCAGCAGCCAAGAGGACAGGGCGCCCCTGGCTTTCTTT.

The chain has TRBV25-1 and TRBJ1-1, with unresolved D. The germline V and J ends were trimmed by 4 bases and 3 bases, with 9 bases remaining between them. Germline lookup yields CDR1 MGHDK and CDR2 SYGVNS. This CDR3 spans 13 amino acids. CDR3 in DNA: TGTGCCAGCAGTGTAGGAGGGTACACTGAAGCTTTCTTT. It codes for CASSVGGYTEAFF.

The chain joins TRBV10-3 to TRBJ2-3, with no clear D. Germline-derived CDR1 and CDR2 are ENHRY and SYGVKD. The V gene lost 3 bases and the J gene lost 8 bases, with 9 bases spanning the gap. The CDR3 sequence is 12 residues long. This CDR3 reads CAISDQSGTQYF. CDR3 coding DNA: TGTGCCATCAGTGACCAGTCTGGTACGCAGTATTTT.

DNA of the CDR3: TGTGCCAGCAGTAGAGGACAGGTGACAGATACGCAGTATTTT. It codes for CASSRGQVTDTQYF. This rearrangement joins TRBV6-5 to TRBJ2-3, with 7 bases lining up with TRBD1. This CDR3 is built from 14 residues. Trimming removed 5 bases from V and 3 bases from J; junction bases left unmatched: 5. CDR1 and CDR2 from the germline V gene are MNHEY and SVGAGI.

This clone was detected once. The genes are TRBV9 and TRBJ2-7, with TRBD1 matching over 11 bases. V lost 0 bases, J lost 2 bases, and 1 base stayed unmatched. This CDR3 is 15 amino acids long. Germline V lookup: CDR1 SGDLS, CDR2 YYNGEE. As DNA, the CDR3 is TGTGCCAGCAGCGTAGAGGGACAGGGGGCCTACGAGCAGTACTTC. It codes for CASSVEGQGAYEQYF. The complete variable domain, with remaining parts taken from reference TRBV9 and TRBJ2-7, reads DSGVTQTPKHLITATGQRVTLRCSPRSGDLSVYWYQQSLDQGLQFLIQYYNGEERAKGNILERFSAQQFPDLHSELNLSSLELGDSALYFCASSVEGQGAYEQYFGPGTRLTVT.

The chain links TRBV29-1 to TRBJ1-2; D gene uncertain. CDR1 is SQVTM, CDR2 ANQGSEA, per germline. With 1 base removed from V and 1 base from J, the gap between germline ends came to 13 bases. The CDR3 length is 15 residues. The CDR3 reads CSVEGGEGFNYGYTF. The CDR3 DNA sequence: TGCAGCGTTGAAGGAGGCGAGGGTTTTAACTATGGCTACACCTTC. Full variable domain (rest looked up from reference TRBV29-1 and TRBJ1-2): SAVISQKPSRDICQRGTSLTIQCQVDSQVTMMFWYRQQPGQSLTLIATANQGSEATYESGFVIDKFPISRPNLTFSTLTVSNMSPEDSSIYLCSVEGGEGFNYGYTFGSGTRLTVV.

This clone showed up just a few times. The chain links TRBV4-1 to TRBJ2-7; 11 nucleotides line up with TRBD2. The germline CDR1 and CDR2 sequences are MGHRA and YSYEKL. Trimming took 1 base from V and 5 from J; bases not matched to a gene: 13. There are 18 residues in the CDR3. CDR3 region: CASSQGRLAGSPSNEQYF. The DNA of the CDR3 is TGCGCCAGCAGCCAAGGACGACTAGCGGGATCACCCTCGAACGAGCAGTACTTC.

The chain carries TRBV6-1 and TRBJ2-7, with 9 bases aligning to TRBD1. Trimming took 7 bases from V and 6 from J; bases not matched to a gene: 4. The CDR3 runs to 12 residues. CDR1 is MNHNS and CDR2 is SASEGT in the germline V gene. The CDR3 reads CASMLQGAEQYF. The CDR3 DNA reads TGTGCCAGCATGTTACAGGGGGCCGAGCAGTACTTC.

The V gene is TRBV7-3, the J gene TRBJ2-7, with 7 bases matching TRBD2. The CDR3 has 20 residues. CDR1 SGHTA and CDR2 FQGTGA come from the germline V gene. Unmatched junction bases numbered 18, after V lost 1 base and J lost 0 bases. CDR3: CASSLSTVGLADFNSYEQYF. The CDR3 region has the DNA TGTGCCAGCAGCTTAAGCACGGTCGGGCTAGCGGATTTCAACTCCTACGAGCAGTACTTC.

This clone was seen a few times. The chain recombines TRBV7-3 with TRBJ2-2; 11 bases are a match to TRBD2. The CDR3 is 17 residues long. After removal of 4 bases from V and 5 bases from J, the junction contained 9 bases not matched to a gene. Germline CDR1 and CDR2: SGHTA and FQGTGA. CDR3 sequence reads: CASSSVSGRARTGELFF. The CDR3 bases are TGTGCCAGCAGCTCTGTTAGCGGGAGGGCCCGAACCGGGGAGCTGTTTTTT.

The J gene is TRBJ1-4, the V gene TRBV28, with D possibly matching TRBD1 (5 bases). Per the germline V gene, CDR1 is MDHEN and CDR2 is SYDVKM. This CDR3 spans 14 amino acids. Trimming took off 4 bases at V and 8 bases at J, with 14 bases between the two ends. CDR3 sequence reads: CASSWADTEEKLFF. The CDR3 DNA is TGTGCCAGCAGTTGGGCGGACACCGAAGAAAAACTGTTTTTT. The whole variable domain, filled in from reference TRBV28 and TRBJ1-4, reads DVKVTQSSRYLVKRTGEKVFLECVQDMDHENMFWYRQDPGLGLRLIYFSYDVKMKEKGDIPEGYSVSREKKERFSLILESASTNQTSMYLCASSWADTEEKLFFGSGTQLSVL.

This clone was detected once. The rearrangement uses TRBV5-1 and TRBJ2-7; D gene ambiguous. V lost 4 bases and J 5 bases, leaving 10 bases between the germline ends. Germline lookup yields CDR1 SGHRS and CDR2 YFSETQ. This CDR3 region has 12 residues. The CDR3 region has the DNA TGCGCCAGCAGCCCCCCCACTCACGAGCAGTACTTC. This translates into CASSPPTHEQYF.

This sequence joins TRBV14 and TRBJ1-6; D unclear. The CDR3 totals 18 residues. V shed 1 base and J shed 0 bases, with 13 bases lying between them. Germline V gene lookup returns CDR1 SGHDN and CDR2 FVKESK. DNA for the CDR3: TGTGCCAGCAGCCAAGGGGGAAAGTTCAGCTCCTATAATTCACCCCTCCACTTT. Translation gives CASSQGGKFSSYNSPLHF.